This TCR beta chain came from a study of T-cell reconstitution after alpha-beta-depleted transplantation in children. Worth noting for this clonotype: Its antigen is still unknown.

Study conclusions and caveats: In some patients, recipient T cells and intrathymic progenitors surviving conditioning explained high day-60 diversity. The main origin of T-cell counts and diversity one year after transplant was newly produced T cells. It was reported that alpha-beta T cells came from several hundred expanded graft clones (about two months after transplant).

This CDR3 is 15 amino acids long. The germline V and J ends were trimmed by 3 bases and 2 bases, with 11 bases remaining between them. Germline V gene data show CDR1 as SGHRS and CDR2 as YFSETQ. Unique molecular identifiers were used to barcode this TCRbeta library. Via MiXCR, TCRdb re-called the PCR reads, giving one row per CDR3 protein. The table records about a million distinct CDR3 sequences, roughly 29% of them present only once. This chain links TRBV5-1 with TRBJ2-2; D gene ambiguous. This TCR came from a boy under two years old who had a stem cell transplant for SCID, so the T cells may come from the graft donor. Sequenced here: PBMCs, mostly from graft donor cells, sampled 360 days after TCRalphabeta/CD19-depleted stem cell transplant. This CDR3 reads CASSSASYNTGELFF. The CDR3 bases are TGCGCCAGCAGCTCGGCCTCCTATAACACCGGGGAGCTGTTTTTT.